This TCR beta chain was profiled in a study of cytomegalovirus exposure and HLA in healthy donors. Study results and caveats: Among the most significant clusters, several appeared linked to common viral pathogens in a later analysis.

Though nominally healthy at sampling, donors likely had unrecorded immune exposures. On this clone itself: Its cognate antigen is unknown.

V was pared by 0 bases and J by 7 bases, with 10 bases between. Germline assignment: CDR1 MNHEY and CDR2 SVGAGI. The CDR3 has 13 residues. 60 Vbeta and 13 Jbeta primers were used in PCR. Profiled with immunoSEQ multiplex PCR; TCRdb holds only in-frame clones, not every one. The profile shows hundreds of thousands of clones, 60% to 80% of them singletons. This receptor was identified in a male donor in good health and CMV-seronegative. This chain links TRBV6-5 with TRBJ2-7; D not resolved. Sample: PBMCs. DNA of the CDR3: TGTGCCAGCAGTTACTCGATGGTCGGGGAGCAGTACTTC. This translates into CASSYSMVGEQYF.